The 18 T cell receptor beta chains in this list originate from one sample, sequenced in a study of T cells in Graves' hyperthyroidism and ophthalmopathy. Using RNA transcripts as the source, TCR beta CDR3 regions were amplified. A set of HTBI primers served as the primers for a first-round RT-PCR of the TCR CDR3. TCRdb processed the multiplex PCR reads anew with MiXCR; each CDR3 protein has one entry. Of a few hundred thousand distinct CDR3 sequences listed, 15% to 20% are singletons. The sequencing sample was made of blood. These receptors were collected from a man aged 35 to 55 with Graves' hyperthyroidism.

This clonotype was seen repeatedly, ten times or more. This chain connects TRBV28 to TRBJ1-5, with unresolved D. Germline CDR1 reads MDHEN; CDR2 reads SYDVKM. CDR3 size: 15 residues. V lost 5 bases and J 3 bases, leaving 14 bases between the germline ends. The CDR3 DNA reads as TGTGCCAGCAGTCTGTTTGGGCTGGACAATCAGCCCCAGCATTTT. This codes for CASSLFGLDNQPQHF.

The rearrangement joins TRBV27 to TRBJ1-2; TRBD1 might be the D (5 bases). The CDR3 sequence is 13 residues long. Trimming pared 5 bases from V and 4 bases from J, leaving 11 bases between. The germline CDR1 and CDR2 sequences are MNHEY and SMNVEV (reference sequence). The CDR3: CASSPRQSYGYTF. CDR3 bases: TGTGCCAGCAGTCCGAGACAGAGCTATGGCTACACCTTC.

This chain uses TRBV6-1 with TRBJ1-1; tentative D call: TRBD1 (5 bases). Trimming pared 7 bases from V and 11 bases from J, leaving 20 bases between. From germline, CDR1 is MNHNS and CDR2 SASEGT. CDR3 length: 13 residues. This chain's CDR3 is CASNKPGARVAFF. In DNA form, the CDR3 reads TGTGCCAGCAACAAACCCGGGGCCCGGGTGGCTTTCTTT.

This clonotype has a count of ten or more. V usage is TRBV12-3 or TRBV12-4 and J usage is TRBJ1-5; D remains unclear. Trimming shortened V by 3 bases and J by 5 bases, and 8 bases separated the two germline ends. This CDR3 is 13 amino acids long. DNA of the CDR3: TGTGCCAGCAGTTTTGCAGTCGATCAGCCCCAGCATTTT. Translation gives CASSFAVDQPQHF.

This clonotype was observed many times. The chain recombines TRBV20-1 with TRBJ1-2; a possible D gene is TRBD1 (6 bases). The V end was cut by 4 bases, the J end by 5 bases, with 14 bases between. The CDR3 runs to 13 residues. The germline CDR1 and CDR2 sequences are DFQATT and SNEGSKA (reference sequence). CDR3 nucleotides: TGCAGTGCTACCTGGACAGCCCCTTATGGCTACACCTTC. Translation: CSATWTAPYGYTF.

V is TRBV19 and J is TRBJ1-6; D remains unclear. Germline CDR1 reads LNHDA; CDR2 reads SQIVND (reference sequence). This CDR3 has 14 amino acids. Deletions cut 7 bases from V and 10 bases from J, with 17 bases between. CDR3 protein: CASTVTPKGSPLHF. The CDR3 nucleotides read TGTGCCAGTACCGTTACCCCCAAGGGATCACCCCTCCACTTT.

A few counts support this clonotype. This chain links TRBV19 with TRBJ2-1, with 8 bases lining up with TRBD1. The V segment lost 4 bases and the J segment 8 bases; nucleotides outside the gene matches: 4. The CDR3 contains 13 residues. Germline CDR1 LNHDA, CDR2 SQIVND (reference sequence). The CDR3, as DNA: TGTGCCAGTAGTACCGGACAGGGCGATGAGCAGTTCTTC. Protein sequence: CASSTGQGDEQFF.

This clonotype came up many times. CDR3 DNA: TGTGCCAGCAGCGACTCTAGCGGGGGGATGGGTGAGCAGTTCTTC. Its translation: CASSDSSGGMGEQFF. This rearrangement joins TRBV7-9 to TRBJ2-1; 11 nucleotides match TRBD2. J lost 9 bases, V lost 5 bases, and 9 bases had no gene match. Germline V gene lookup returns CDR1 SEHNR and CDR2 FQNEAQ (reference sequence). The CDR3 has 15 residues.

The rearrangement joins TRBV4-3 to TRBJ1-5, with D hard to call. V lost 4 bases and J lost 3, with 13 bases in between. CDR3 length: 15 residues. Looked up from germline, CDR1 is LGHNA and CDR2 is YSLEER. CDR3 coding DNA: TGCGCCAGCAGCCTATCGACGGAACCCAATCAGCCCCAGCATTTT. This translates into CASSLSTEPNQPQHF.

This clonotype has at least ten counts. J is TRBJ1-6 and V is TRBV7-2, with D possibly TRBD1 on 6 matching bases. Trimming removed 3 bases from V and 5 bases from J, with 14 bases in between. The CDR3 consists of 16 residues. The germline V gene encodes CDR1 SGHTA and CDR2 FQGNSA. CDR3 region: CASSLARGENNSPLHF. The DNA of the CDR3 is TGTGCCAGCAGCTTGGCCAGGGGAGAAAATAATTCACCCCTCCACTTT.

This clonotype was recorded many times. This sequence joins TRBV20-1 and TRBJ2-4, with D possibly called TRBD1 or TRBD2 (5 bases each). V lost 0 bases and J 7 bases, leaving 7 bases between the germline ends. Germline CDR1 and CDR2: DFQATT and SNEGSKA (reference sequence). The CDR3 loop spans 12 amino acids. CDR3 coding DNA: TGCAGTGCTAGAGACAGGGACAACATTCAGTACTTC. Protein sequence: CSARDRDNIQYF.

This clonotype was found many times. This chain joins TRBV6-1 and TRBJ2-1; TRBD1 agrees at 11 bases. V trimming: 3 bases; J trimming: 8 bases; junction bases outside the gene matches: 6. There are 15 residues in the CDR3. Per germline, CDR1 MNHNS and CDR2 SASEGT. CDR3 protein: CASSDQGQGDYEQFF. CDR3 nucleotide sequence: TGTGCCAGCAGTGATCAGGGACAGGGGGATTATGAGCAGTTCTTC.

This clonotype was counted ten times or more. The chain employs TRBV7-9 and TRBJ1-2, with a tentative D call TRBD1 (5 bases). V was cut by 11 bases and J by 1 base, with 11 bases left in between. This CDR3 is built from 12 residues. Germline-derived CDR1 and CDR2 are SEHNR and FQNEAQ (reference sequence). The CDR3 DNA reads as TGTGCCTTTGACGACAGTAACTATGGCTACACCTTC. It yields the protein CAFDDSNYGYTF.

This clonotype was recorded at least ten times. The rearrangement links TRBV28 to TRBJ2-7, with 10 bases matching TRBD1. The V and J ends lost 6 bases and 2 bases, in that order; junction bases with no gene match: 10. This CDR3 has 16 amino acids. Germline assignment: CDR1 MDHEN and CDR2 SYDVKM. The DNA of the CDR3 is TGTGCCAGCAGCCTCCTGCCGGGACAGGGGACCTACGAGCAGTACTTC. Encoded protein: CASSLLPGQGTYEQYF. Full variable domain (rest looked up from reference TRBV28 and TRBJ2-7): DVKVTQSSRYLVKRTGEKVFLECVQDMDHENMFWYRQDPGLGLRLIYFSYDVKMKEKGDIPEGYSVSREKKERFSLILESASTNQTSMYLCASSLLPGQGTYEQYFGPGTRLTVT.

The chain is built from TRBV19 and TRBJ1-1; D not certain. This CDR3 is built from 13 residues. V gave up 3 bases and J gave up 1 base, with 6 bases separating them. Germline-derived CDR1 and CDR2 are LNHDA and SQIVND (reference sequence). Here the CDR3 DNA reads TGTGCCAGTAGTATCGCAGCGAACACTGAAGCTTTCTTT. Translating it yields CASSIAANTEAFF.

This clonotype was recorded at least ten times. The CDR3 here is CATSRDGTFYGYTF. Written as DNA, the CDR3 is TGTGCCACCAGCAGAGATGGAACTTTCTATGGCTACACCTTC. This chain connects TRBV15 to TRBJ1-2; D call uncertain. With 0 bases removed from V and 4 bases from J, the gap between germline ends came to 9 bases. CDR1 and CDR2 from the germline V gene are LNHNV and YYDKDF (reference sequence). CDR3 size: 14 residues.

The table lists this clonotype with many counts. J is TRBJ1-2 and V is TRBV4-3; possibly TRBD1 for D (6 bases). Germline loops: CDR1 LGHNA, CDR2 YSLEER. The CDR3 length is 16 residues. V was clipped by 1 base and J by 0 bases, with 12 bases between them. The CDR3 DNA follows: TGCGCCAGCAGCCAAGGGCGGTACAGGGCTAACTATGGCTACACCTTC. Protein sequence: CASSQGRYRANYGYTF.

This clonotype was seen repeatedly, ten times or more. V and J are TRBV29-1 and TRBJ2-3; 11 bases are shared with TRBD1. Germline values: CDR1 SQVTM, CDR2 ANQGSEA. This CDR3 spans 12 amino acids. V lost 6 bases and J lost 6; bases outside the gene matches: 2. In DNA, the CDR3 is TGCAGCGTGCGGACAGGGGGCGATACGCAGTATTTT. Translated: CSVRTGGDTQYF.